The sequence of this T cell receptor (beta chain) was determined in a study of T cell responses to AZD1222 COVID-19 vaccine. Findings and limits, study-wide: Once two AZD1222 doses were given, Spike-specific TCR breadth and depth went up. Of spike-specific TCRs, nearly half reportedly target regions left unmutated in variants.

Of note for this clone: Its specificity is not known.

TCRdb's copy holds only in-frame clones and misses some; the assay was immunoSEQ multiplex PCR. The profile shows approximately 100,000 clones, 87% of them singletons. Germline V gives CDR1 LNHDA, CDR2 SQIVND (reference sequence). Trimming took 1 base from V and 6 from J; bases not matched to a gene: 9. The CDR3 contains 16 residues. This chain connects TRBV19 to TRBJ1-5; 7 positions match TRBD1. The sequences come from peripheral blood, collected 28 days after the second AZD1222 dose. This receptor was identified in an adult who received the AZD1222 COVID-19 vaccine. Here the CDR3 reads CASSIGAGGRGQPQHF. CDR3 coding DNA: TGTGCCAGTAGTATAGGGGCAGGGGGAAGGGGTCAGCCCCAGCATTTT. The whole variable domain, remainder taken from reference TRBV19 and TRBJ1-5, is DGGITQSPKYLFRKEGQNVTLSCEQNLNHDAMYWYRQDPGQGLRLIYYSQIVNDFQKGDIAEGYSVSREKKESFPLTVTSAQKNPTAFYLCASSIGAGGRGQPQHFGDGTRLSIL.